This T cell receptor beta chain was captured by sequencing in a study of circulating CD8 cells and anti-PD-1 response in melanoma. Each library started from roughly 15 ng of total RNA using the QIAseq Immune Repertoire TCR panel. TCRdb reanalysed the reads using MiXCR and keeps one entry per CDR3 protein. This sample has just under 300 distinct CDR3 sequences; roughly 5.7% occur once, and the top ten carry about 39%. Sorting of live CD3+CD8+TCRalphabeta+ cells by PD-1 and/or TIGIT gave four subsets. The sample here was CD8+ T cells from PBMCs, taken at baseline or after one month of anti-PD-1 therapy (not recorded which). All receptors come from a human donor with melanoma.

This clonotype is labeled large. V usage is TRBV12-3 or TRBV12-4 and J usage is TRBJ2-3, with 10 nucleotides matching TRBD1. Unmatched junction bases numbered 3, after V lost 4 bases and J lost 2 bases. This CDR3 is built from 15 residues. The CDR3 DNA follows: TGTGCCAGCAGTTACGGGACAGGGGTCACAGATACGCAGTATTTT. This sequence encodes CASSYGTGVTDTQYF.